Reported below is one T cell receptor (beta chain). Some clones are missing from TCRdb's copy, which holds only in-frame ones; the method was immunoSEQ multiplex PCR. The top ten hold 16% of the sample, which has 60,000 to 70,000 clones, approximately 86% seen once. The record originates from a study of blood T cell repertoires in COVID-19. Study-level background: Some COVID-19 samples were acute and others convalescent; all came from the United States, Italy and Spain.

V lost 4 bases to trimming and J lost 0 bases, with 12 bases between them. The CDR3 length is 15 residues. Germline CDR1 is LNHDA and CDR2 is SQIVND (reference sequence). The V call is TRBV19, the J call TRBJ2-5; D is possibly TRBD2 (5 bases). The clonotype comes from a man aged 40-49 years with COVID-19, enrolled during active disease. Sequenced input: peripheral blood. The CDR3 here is CASSSSEDYQETQYF. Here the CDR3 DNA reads TGTGCCAGTAGTAGTAGCGAAGACTACCAAGAGACCCAGTACTTC.